A single sample gave rise to the 31 T cell receptor beta chains below, sequenced in a study of T-cell reconstitution after alpha-beta-depleted transplantation in children. This sample's TCRbeta library carried unique molecular identifier barcodes. TCRdb re-analysed the PCR reads in MiXCR, keeping a single row per CDR3 protein. The table lists 600,000 to 700,000 distinct CDR3 sequences, around a sixth of them singletons, with approximately 1% in the top ten. The sequenced sample was PBMCs from the stem cell graft donor, obtained from the stem cell graft. The receptors shown here come from a human donor who donated a stem cell graft to a child with acute myeloid leukemia.

Concerning this clonotype itself: This may be a read error: a much more frequent sequence differs by one nucleotide. This chain links TRBV20-1 with TRBJ1-5, with 8 bases fitting TRBD1. This CDR3 comprises 17 residues. V shed 1 base, J shed 2 bases, and the junction held 10 bases outside the gene matches. The germline V gene encodes CDR1 DFQATT and CDR2 SNEGSKA (reference sequence). In DNA form, the CDR3 reads TGCAGTGCTAGAGCCTTGACAGGGGACCAGGGCAATCAGCCCCAGCATTTT. Its protein product is CSARALTGDQGNQPQHF.

This clonotype has at least ten counts. The V and J genes are TRBV12-3 or TRBV12-4 and TRBJ2-7; the D is unclear. Trimming removed 6 bases at V and 2 bases at J, with 11 bases between. This CDR3 has 13 residues. This CDR3 is CASSPTNPYEQYF. CDR3 nucleotides: TGTGCCAGCAGCCCGACAAACCCCTACGAGCAGTACTTC.

This clonotype was detected many times. The rearrangement uses TRBV20-1 and TRBJ1-4, with a tentative D call TRBD1 (6 bases). V dropped 5 bases and J dropped 7 bases, with 17 bases sitting between them. The CDR3 extends over 14 amino acids. The germline gives CDR1 DFQATT, CDR2 SNEGSKA (reference sequence). The CDR3 DNA reads TGCAGTGCTGTAAACAGGGAAGGAGGTGAAAAACTGTTTTTT. As protein: CSAVNREGGEKLFF.

This clonotype was found many times. V is TRBV20-1 and J is TRBJ1-5; D remains unclear. This CDR3 contains 16 residues. CDR1 and CDR2 (germline): DFQATT, SNEGSKA (reference sequence). The germline V and J ends were trimmed by 0 bases and 4 bases, with 16 bases remaining between them. The DNA of the CDR3 is TGCAGTGCTAGAGATGCAGAAGGGCGATCTAATCAGCCCCAGCATTTT. It yields the protein CSARDAEGRSNQPQHF.

In the case of this clonotype: A clone one base away is much larger, so this may be a read error. J is TRBJ2-7 and V is TRBV7-2, with 7 bases identical to TRBD1. Trimming cost V 3 bases and J 2 bases; bases outside gene matches: 13. This CDR3 is 17 amino acids long. CDR1 SGHTA and CDR2 FQGNSA come from the germline V gene. CDR3 residues: CASSLPLTGRSTYEQYF. The CDR3 DNA sequence: TGTGCCAGCAGCTTGCCTCTGACAGGGAGATCGACCTACGAGCAGTACTTC.

This clonotype was seen ten or more times. The rearrangement joins TRBV25-1 to TRBJ2-1; D not resolved. The CDR3 is 13 amino acids. Germline V gene lookup returns CDR1 MGHDK and CDR2 SYGVNS. V was shortened by 7 bases and J by 4 bases, with 11 bases between the two germline ends. The CDR3 loop reads CASMGFGYNEQFF. Written as DNA, the CDR3 is TGTGCCAGCATGGGGTTCGGGTACAATGAGCAGTTCTTC.

This clonotype was seen repeatedly, ten times or more. The chain combines TRBV6-4 with TRBJ2-7, with 7 bases lining up with TRBD2. The CDR3 has 15 residues. Germline CDR1 MRHNA, CDR2 SNTAGT. V lost 2 bases to trimming and J lost 2 bases; unmatched junction nucleotides: 6. The chain's CDR3 is CASSDGRGRTYEQYV. CDR3 coding DNA: TGTGCCAGCAGTGACGGGCGGGGGAGGACCTACGAGCAGTACGTC.

This clonotype was observed a few times. The chain employs TRBV28 and TRBJ2-5; possible D gene TRBD2, 6 bases. The V end was cut by 6 bases, the J end by 5 bases, with 19 bases between. CDR3 length: 15 amino acids. The germline V gene encodes CDR1 MDHEN and CDR2 SYDVKM. CDR3 DNA sequence: TGTGCCAGCAGCCCTGTCCAAGGAGGGGTGGAGACCCAGTACTTC. It codes for CASSPVQGGVETQYF.

In its sample, this clonotype was seen many times. The chain links TRBV7-3 to TRBJ1-1, with D uncertain. The CDR3 has 13 amino acids. Germline values: CDR1 SGHTA, CDR2 FQGTGA. The V end was cut by 3 bases, the J end by 1 base, with 6 bases between. The CDR3 DNA reads TGTGCCAGCAGCTTCTCGGAGAACACTGAAGCTTTCTTT. Translated: CASSFSENTEAFF.

The chain uses TRBV20-1 and TRBJ1-6; D is unclear. This CDR3 spans 15 amino acids. Germline values: CDR1 DFQATT, CDR2 SNEGSKA (reference sequence). V gave up 4 bases and J gave up 0 bases, with 10 bases separating them. CDR3 residues: CSANDGSSYNSPLHF. In DNA form, the CDR3 reads TGCAGTGCTAACGATGGAAGCTCCTATAATTCACCCCTCCACTTT.

This clonotype has ten or more counts. J is TRBJ1-4 and V is TRBV7-2; a possible D gene is TRBD1 (6 bases). The V gene lost 6 bases and the J gene lost 3 bases, with 8 bases spanning the gap. This CDR3 comprises 13 residues. CDR1 is SGHTA, CDR2 FQGNSA, per germline. As DNA, the CDR3 is TGTGCCAGCAGGAGGGGGGCTAATGAAAAACTGTTTTTT. Its protein product is CASRRGANEKLFF.

The table lists this clonotype with many counts. The chain is built from TRBV29-1 and TRBJ1-1; 7 bases map to TRBD1. V was clipped by 4 bases and J by 5 bases; unmatched bases: 7. CDR3 length: 13 residues. Germline CDR1 SQVTM, CDR2 ANQGSEA. The DNA of the CDR3 is TGCAGCGTTGCACAGGGGCCTGGGACTGAAGCTTTCTTT. Translated, it gives CSVAQGPGTEAFF.

This clonotype appeared a few times. This rearrangement joins TRBV7-9 to TRBJ2-7; D may match TRBD1 or TRBD2 (5 bases each). This CDR3 has 15 amino acids. Germline values: CDR1 SEHNR, CDR2 FQNEAQ (reference sequence). Between the trimmed V and J ends, which lost 0 bases and 7 bases, there was a span of 16 bases. The CDR3 here is CASSLAGDVYGEQYV. CDR3 sequence (DNA): TGTGCCAGCAGCTTAGCGGGGGACGTATATGGGGAGCAGTACGTC.

The chain is built from TRBV7-8 and TRBJ1-2; D is perhaps TRBD1 (6 bases). Germline CDR1 reads SGHVS; CDR2 reads FQNEAQ. This CDR3 spans 16 amino acids. Trimming left V 5 bases short and J 5 bases short, with 21 bases between. The CDR3 spells CASSPQGRRTPYGYTF. In DNA, the CDR3 is TGTGCCAGCAGCCCACAGGGACGGAGAACCCCTTATGGCTACACCTTC.

This clonotype was counted between two and nine times. This chain links TRBV7-2 with TRBJ2-3; D tentatively fits TRBD1 or TRBD2 (5 bases each). Trimming shortened V by 2 bases and J by 4 bases, and 10 bases separated the two germline ends. Germline CDR1 reads SGHTA; CDR2 reads FQGNSA. The CDR3 spans 14 residues. The CDR3 sequence is CASSLRGSADTQYF. For the CDR3, the DNA is TGTGCCAGCAGCTTACGGGGCTCCGCAGATACGCAGTATTTT.

The chain recombines TRBV7-2 with TRBJ2-3; 9 bases fit TRBD2. The CDR3 spans 18 residues. V lost 1 base, J lost 2 bases, and 10 bases stayed unmatched. Germline loops: CDR1 SGHTA, CDR2 FQGNSA. Here the CDR3 DNA reads TGTGCCAGCAGCTTAGGGCTAGCGGGGAGAGATTCCACAGATACGCAGTATTTT. Amino acids: CASSLGLAGRDSTDTQYF.

This clonotype was seen a few times. The V and J genes are TRBV20-1 and TRBJ1-2; a possible D gene is TRBD1 (5 bases). Germline V CDR1 and CDR2: DFQATT, SNEGSKA (reference sequence). V dropped 8 bases and J dropped 4 bases, with 23 bases sitting between them. There are 15 residues in the CDR3. CDR3 coding DNA: TGCAGTATTACGAAGGGCTCTGACGGGGGCTATGGCTACACCTTC. Its translation: CSITKGSDGGYGYTF.

This clonotype was detected many times. The rearrangement joins TRBV20-1 to TRBJ1-4; 7 bases match TRBD1. Germline lookup yields CDR1 DFQATT and CDR2 SNEGSKA (reference sequence). V gave up 3 bases and J gave up 7 bases; unmatched junction bases: 11. This CDR3 has 15 amino acids. The CDR3 coding sequence is TGCAGTGCTAGGGTCCCTAGGGGGCAAGGTGAAAAACTGTTTTTT. It encodes CSARVPRGQGEKLFF.

As to this clonotype: A single base separates this from a much larger clone, so it may be a read error. Written as DNA, the CDR3 is TGTGCCAGCAGCTCCTCTACGGACAATGAGCAGTTCTTC. It translates to CASSSSTDNEQFF. The V gene is TRBV12-3 or TRBV12-4, the J gene TRBJ2-1, with D uncertain. The CDR3 is 13 residues long. V lost 6 bases and J lost 5, with 11 bases in between.

This clonotype was found a few times. V is TRBV12-3 or TRBV12-4 and J is TRBJ2-7; a possible D gene is TRBD2 (6 bases). The CDR3 covers 15 residues. V gave up 3 bases and J gave up 0 bases, with 12 bases separating them. CDR3 in DNA: TGTGCCAGCAGTTTGCGGGGTATGGGCTCCTACGAGCAGTACTTC. Translation: CASSLRGMGSYEQYF.

This clonotype was counted many times. The V gene is TRBV15, the J gene TRBJ2-7; 7 bases align to TRBD1. Germline V gene lookup returns CDR1 LNHNV and CDR2 YYDKDF (reference sequence). J lost 2 bases, V lost 5 bases, and 6 bases had no gene match. The CDR3 is made up of 14 amino acids. The CDR3 sequence: CATSAHRGPYEQYV. CDR3 nucleotide sequence: TGTGCCACCAGCGCTCACAGGGGTCCCTACGAGCAGTACGTC.

The V and J genes are TRBV25-1 and TRBJ2-7; unclear D gene. Germline V gives CDR1 MGHDK, CDR2 SYGVNS. Trimming removed 0 bases from V and 6 bases from J, with 9 bases in between. The CDR3 totals 13 residues. The CDR3 nucleotides read TGTGCCAGCAGTGAATATTTTGGGTCCGAGCAGTACTTC. As protein: CASSEYFGSEQYF.

Many counts were recorded for this clonotype. The rearrangement links TRBV12-3 or TRBV12-4 to TRBJ2-3; D not resolved. This CDR3 comprises 15 residues. Trimming shortened V by 7 bases and J by 0 bases, and 14 bases separated the two germline ends. CDR3 protein: CASTASRSSTDTQYF. The CDR3 DNA sequence: TGTGCCAGCACCGCCTCGAGGTCCAGCACAGATACGCAGTATTTT.

This clonotype was seen once. The V gene is TRBV6-2 or TRBV6-3, the J gene TRBJ1-5, with 8 bases identical to TRBD1. This CDR3 is 20 amino acids long. V lost 2 bases, J lost 6 bases, and 21 bases stayed unmatched. CDR1 and CDR2 (germline): MNHEY, SVGEGT. The CDR3 DNA reads TGTGCCAGCAGTTACGGAGTTCTGGGACAGGACGTTCTCCTGGGTCAGCCCCAGCATTTT. Its protein product is CASSYGVLGQDVLLGQPQHF.

This clonotype occurred many times. The rearrangement links TRBV5-1 to TRBJ1-4; D gene ambiguous. Per the germline V gene, CDR1 is SGHRS and CDR2 is YFSETQ. The ends were cut back, 0 bases at V and 3 bases at J, with 6 bases in the middle. This CDR3 contains 14 residues. In DNA form, the CDR3 reads TGCGCCAGCAGCTTGGAGGGCCCTAATGAAAAACTGTTTTTT. Protein sequence: CASSLEGPNEKLFF.

There are many counts of this clonotype. The chain uses TRBV13 and TRBJ2-2, with TRBD2 as a possible D gene (6 bases). The V and J ends lost 7 bases and 4 bases respectively, with 13 bases between them. Per germline, CDR1 PRHDT and CDR2 FYEKMQ (reference sequence). CDR3 length equals 14 residues. CDR3 sequence (DNA): TGTGCCAGCATGTTCGGAGGGGTCACCGGGGAGCTGTTTTTT. Translation: CASMFGGVTGELFF.

This chain connects TRBV7-2 to TRBJ1-3; no clear D. Germline lookup yields CDR1 SGHTA and CDR2 FQGNSA. V was trimmed by 5 bases and J by 4 bases, leaving 15 bases between them. The CDR3 has 15 amino acids. This CDR3 reads CASSLGPVGGNTIYF. CDR3 DNA: TGTGCCAGCAGCCTGGGTCCGGTGGGAGGAAACACCATATATTTT.

The table lists this clonotype with many counts. The chain combines TRBV20-1 with TRBJ2-3, with 7 bases that match TRBD2. Per the germline V gene, CDR1 is DFQATT and CDR2 is SNEGSKA (reference sequence). CDR3 size: 15 residues. The V segment lost 0 bases and the J segment 3 bases; nucleotides outside the gene matches: 6. The chain's CDR3 is CSARDYDGGTDTQYF. DNA of the CDR3: TGCAGTGCTAGAGATTATGACGGGGGGACAGATACGCAGTATTTT.

In its sample, this clonotype was seen many times. The chain combines TRBV15 with TRBJ1-5; no definite D call. The CDR3 loop spans 15 amino acids. Germline loops: CDR1 LNHNV, CDR2 YYDKDF (reference sequence). With 0 bases removed from V and 6 bases from J, the gap between germline ends came to 12 bases. The CDR3 protein is CATSRDRDVGQPQHF. In nucleotides, the CDR3 is TGTGCCACCAGCAGAGATCGGGATGTCGGTCAGCCCCAGCATTTT.

V and J are TRBV3-1 and TRBJ1-1; a possible D gene is TRBD1 (6 bases). Germline V gene data show CDR1 as LGHDT and CDR2 as YNNKEL (reference sequence). CDR3 length: 14 residues. V was pared by 3 bases and J by 4 bases, with 12 bases between. CDR3 nucleotide sequence: TGTGCCAGCAGCCAGATACAGGGAGCCACTGAAGCTTTCTTT. It is translated as CASSQIQGATEAFF. The full variable domain, its missing parts supplied by reference TRBV3-1 and TRBJ1-1, is DTAVSQTPKYLVTQMGNDKSIKCEQNLGHDTMYWYKQDSKKFLKIMFSYNNKELIINETVPNRFSPKSPDKAHLNLHINSLELGDSAVYFCASSQIQGATEAFFGQGTRLTVV.

This clonotype was detected many times. The gene calls are TRBV12-3 or TRBV12-4 and TRBJ1-2; D gene ambiguous. The V end lost 4 bases, the J end lost 6 bases, and 15 bases lay between the germline ends. The CDR3 covers 14 residues. In DNA, the CDR3 is TGTGCCAGCAGTTCGACATCGAGTTGGAATGGCTACACCTTC. This encodes CASSSTSSWNGYTF.